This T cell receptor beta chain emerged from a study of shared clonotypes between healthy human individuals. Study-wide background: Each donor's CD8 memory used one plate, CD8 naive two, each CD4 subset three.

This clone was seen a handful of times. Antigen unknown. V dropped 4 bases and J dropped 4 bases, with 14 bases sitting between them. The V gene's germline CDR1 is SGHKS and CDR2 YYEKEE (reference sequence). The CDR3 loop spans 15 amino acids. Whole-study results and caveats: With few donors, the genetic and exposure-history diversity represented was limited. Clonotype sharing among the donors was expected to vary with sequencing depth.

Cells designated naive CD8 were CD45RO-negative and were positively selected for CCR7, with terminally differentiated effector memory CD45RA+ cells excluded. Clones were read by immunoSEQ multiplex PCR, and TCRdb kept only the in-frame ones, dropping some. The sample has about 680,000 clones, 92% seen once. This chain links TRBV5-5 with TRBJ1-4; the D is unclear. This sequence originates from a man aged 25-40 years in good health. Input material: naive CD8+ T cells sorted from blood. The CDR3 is CASSLRTGGNEKLFF. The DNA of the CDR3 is TGTGCCAGCAGCCTAAGGACGGGCGGTAATGAAAAACTGTTTTTT.